Listed below are T cell receptor beta chains from one sample, sequenced in a study of shared clonotypes between healthy human individuals. Some clones are missing from TCRdb's copy, which holds only in-frame ones; the method was immunoSEQ multiplex PCR. Of roughly 810,000 clones listed, roughly 96% are singletons. The source material was naive CD8+ T cells sorted from blood. The receptors were sampled from a man aged 25-45 years in good health. Each CDR3 is given with its conserved first and last residue. The D gene is left open where the match is weak. Size is stated for part of the rows, as once, few or many counts, or as a class when the clone is expanded.

clone size | D gene | J gene | V gene | CDR3 DNA | CDR3 protein
once | NA | TRBJ2-4 | TRBV28 | TGTGCCAGCAGTTTAGGAGTGGGATTCGTCGCCAAAAACATTCAGTACTTC | CASSLGVGFVAKNIQYF
NA | NA | TRBJ2-7 | TRBV11-2 | TGTGCCAGCAGCTTAGTAGGGACATCCTACGAGCAGTACTTC | CASSLVGTSYEQYF
NA | TRBD1 | TRBJ2-7 | TRBV27 | TGTGCCAGCAGTTCGATGGACAGGGGGCTGGACGAGCAGTACTTC | CASSSMDRGLDEQYF
NA | TRBD1 | TRBJ1-1 | TRBV7-9 | TGTGCCAGCAGCCCACAGGGGGCGCTTTCTAATTCCGATTACACTGAAGCTTTCTTT | CASSPQGALSNSDYTEAFF
NA | TRBD1 | TRBJ2-7 | TRBV5-8 | TGTGCCAGCAGAACGACAGGGCGTCCCGAGCAGTACTTC | CASRTTGRPEQYF
NA | NA | TRBJ2-1 | TRBV6-4 | TGTGCCAGCAGTGAATTTGCAGGGTGGAATGAGCAGTTCTTC | CASSEFAGWNEQFF
few | TRBD2 | TRBJ2-1 | TRBV27 | TGTGCCAGCAGTTTCCCTCCCCGGGCGGGAGTCCATGAGCAGTTCTTC | CASSFPPRAGVHEQFF
NA | NA | TRBJ1-2 | TRBV25-1 | TGTGCCAGCAGAGGGGACCTTCCGACTAACTATGGCTACACCTTC | CASRGDLPTNYGYTF
NA | TRBD2 | TRBJ2-1 | TRBV7-9 | TGTGCCAGCAGCTCGGGACTAGCGGATGAGCAGTTCTTC | CASSSGLADEQFF
NA | NA | TRBJ2-2 | TRBV29-1 | TGCAGCACCGAGGGGAACACCGGGGAGCTGTTTTTT | CSTEGNTGELFF
NA | TRBD1 | TRBJ2-1 | TRBV7-9 | TGTGCCAGCAGCCCCGGGACAGGGGTATATGAGCAGTTCTTC | CASSPGTGVYEQFF
NA | NA | TRBJ1-1 | TRBV7-9 | TGTGCCAGCAGCCTAGGAGGGAGCATGAACACTGAAGCTTTCTTT | CASSLGGSMNTEAFF
NA | NA | TRBJ2-5 | TRBV7-2 | TGTGCCAGCAGCTTATCCAGAGTGAGGGAGACCCAGTACTTC | CASSLSRVRETQYF
once | TRBD1 | TRBJ1-2 | TRBV19 | TGTGCCAGTACCAGATCTGAACAGGGGTTTGGCTACACCTTC | CASTRSEQGFGYTF
NA | NA | TRBJ2-7 | TRBV27 | TGTGCCACCCTGGGACAGCGGGGAAGCTCCTACGAGCAGTACTTC | CATLGQRGSSYEQYF
NA | NA | TRBJ2-1 | TRBV9 | TGTGCCAGCAGCGAGGACTCCATTTCCTCCTACAATGAGCAGTTCTTC | CASSEDSISSYNEQFF
NA | TRBD1 | TRBJ2-3 | TRBV19 | TGTGCCAGTAGTATACACCGGGACAGGGGGACAGATACGCAGTATTTT | CASSIHRDRGTDTQYF
once | TRBD1 | TRBJ1-1 | TRBV7-8 | TGTGCCAGCAGCTTAGGACAGGGGACTGAAGCTTTCTTT | CASSLGQGTEAFF
NA | NA | TRBJ1-4 | TRBV28 | TGTGCCAGCAATGGGTTCGGGGACGGAAATGAAAAACTGTTTTTT | CASNGFGDGNEKLFF
NA | TRBD1 | TRBJ1-1 | TRBV7-8 | TGTGCCAGCAGCTTAGCCAGGGGGCCCACTGAAGCTTTCTTT | CASSLARGPTEAFF
NA | NA | TRBJ2-7 | TRBV7-9 | TGTGCCAGCAGCTTAGAAGTACGGCGGTACGAGCAGTACTTC | CASSLEVRRYEQYF
NA | NA | TRBJ1-4 | TRBV27 | TGTGCCAGCCTTGATCGGGGAAAACTGTTTTTT | CASLDRGKLFF
once | TRBD1 | TRBJ1-2 | TRBV7-2 | TGTGCCAGCAGCTCAGGGACAGGGGGCTATGGCTACACCTTC | CASSSGTGGYGYTF